This TCR beta chain was captured by sequencing in a study of T cells in Graves' hyperthyroidism and ophthalmopathy. RNA transcripts gave rise to amplified TCR beta CDR3 regions. The HTBI primer set drove a first-round RT-PCR of the TCR CDR3. TCRdb called the multiplex PCR reads again in MiXCR, with one record for every CDR3 protein. The table records 250,000 or so distinct CDR3 sequences, roughly 14% of them present only once. The sample holds a few counts of this clonotype. The antigen remains unidentified. Findings and limits, study-wide: Most thyroid clonotypes expanded above 0.001 appeared in blood too. Before onset, ophthalmopathy was predicted by the model a median roughly 6.8 months earlier.

The CDR3 runs to 15 residues. The germline gives CDR1 MNHNS, CDR2 SASEGT. V lost 6 bases and J lost 5; bases outside the gene matches: 8. Blood from later-ophthalmopathy patients was taken at first hyperthyroidism diagnosis. Source material for PBMCs was less than 12 ml fresh peripheral blood. J is TRBJ1-4 and V is TRBV6-1; 8 bases map to TRBD1. Sequenced material: blood. The sequence derives from a woman in her thirties or forties with Graves' hyperthyroidism that later progressed to Graves' ophthalmopathy. The CDR3 sequence: CASSPTGTGNEKLFF. As DNA, the CDR3 is TGTGCCAGCAGCCCCACCGGGACAGGCAATGAAAAACTGTTTTTT.